These 18 T cell receptor beta chains were sequenced from one sample in a study of response to subunit inactivated influenza vaccine. TCRdb fed the RT-PCR reads into MiXCR, producing one record per CDR3 protein. The data show around 180,000 distinct CDR3 sequences, about 9% seen once. This material consisted of non-naive T cells sorted from PBMCs, taken on the day of vaccination. The receptors come from a middle-aged man who received an inactivated influenza vaccine.

The chain is built from TRBV24-1 and TRBJ1-1, with D possibly TRBD1 on 5 matching bases. Germline assignment: CDR1 KGHDR and CDR2 SFDVKD. Trimming stripped 6 bases from V and 4 bases from J, with 14 bases between. CDR3 size: 14 residues. As DNA, the CDR3 is TGTGCCACCAGTCCGGGACCCACGGGCACTGAAGCTTTCTTT. It translates to CATSPGPTGTEAFF.

This chain links TRBV6-5 with TRBJ2-5; 7 bases fit TRBD1. The V segment lost 0 bases and the J segment 2 bases; nucleotides outside the gene matches: 3. The CDR3 is made up of 15 amino acids. Germline V gives CDR1 MNHEY, CDR2 SVGAGI. CDR3 protein: CASSYSRGPQETQYF. In DNA form, the CDR3 reads TGTGCCAGCAGTTACTCGAGGGGGCCTCAAGAGACCCAGTACTTC.

This clonotype was counted a few times. V usage is TRBV18 and J usage is TRBJ2-4; tentative D call: TRBD1 (6 bases). CDR3 length equals 15 residues. CDR1 and CDR2 from the germline V gene are KGHSH and LQKENI. Deletions cut 3 bases from V and 2 bases from J, with 11 bases between. The CDR3 DNA sequence: TGTGCCAGCTCACCTCAGGGGCGTACCAAAAACATTCAGTACTTC. Translation: CASSPQGRTKNIQYF.

V is TRBV25-1 and J is TRBJ2-7; the D gene is possibly TRBD2 (5 bases). CDR1 and CDR2 from the germline V gene are MGHDK and SYGVNS. The CDR3 length is 12 residues. Trimming cost V 7 bases and J 3 bases, with 10 bases left between them. The CDR3 bases are TGTGCCAGCACCCGGGGAAACTACGAGCAGTACTTC. It yields the protein CASTRGNYEQYF.

The table lists this clonotype with many counts. The gene calls are TRBV2 and TRBJ2-7; no reliable D call. The V end was cut by 3 bases, the J end by 0 bases, with 6 bases between. The CDR3 covers 13 residues. CDR1 and CDR2 from the germline V gene are SNHLY and FYNNEI. Here the CDR3 reads CASSEVSSYEQYF. For the CDR3, the DNA is TGTGCCAGCAGTGAGGTGTCCTCCTACGAGCAGTACTTC.

This rearrangement joins TRBV5-1 to TRBJ2-1; D is uncertain. CDR1 and CDR2 from the germline V gene are SGHRS and YFSETQ. The germline V and J ends were trimmed by 4 bases and 4 bases, with 15 bases remaining between them. The CDR3 runs to 15 residues. The CDR3 DNA reads TGCGCCAGCAGCCTCCGGGCCAATCTTTACAATGAGCAGTTCTTC. As protein: CASSLRANLYNEQFF.

This rearrangement joins TRBV3-1 to TRBJ2-1; D gene ambiguous. Germline V lookup: CDR1 LGHDT, CDR2 YNNKEL (reference sequence). Trimming shortened V by 3 bases and J by 4 bases, and 7 bases separated the two germline ends. The length of the CDR3 is 13 residues. CDR3 residues: CASSQVTYNEQFF. The DNA of the CDR3 is TGTGCCAGCAGCCAGGTGACTTACAATGAGCAGTTCTTC.

This clonotype was detected many times. The chain joins TRBV7-8 to TRBJ2-7, with D tentatively TRBD1 (5 bases). Trimming took off 3 bases at V and 0 bases at J, with 12 bases between the two ends. CDR1 and CDR2 from the germline V gene are SGHVS and FQNEAQ. The CDR3 loop spans 15 amino acids. In DNA, the CDR3 is TGTGCCAGCAGCTTCACAGGTACCGCCTCCTACGAGCAGTACTTC. Its translation is CASSFTGTASYEQYF.

In this sample, this clonotype turned up a few times. CDR3 coding DNA: TGTGCCAGCAGTTGGGACAGGGCGTACGAGCAGTACTTC. It translates to CASSWDRAYEQYF. This chain links TRBV27 with TRBJ2-7; TRBD1 aligns across 9 bases. CDR3 size: 13 residues. With 4 bases clipped from V and 4 bases from J, the junction kept 2 bases outside the gene matches. The germline V gene encodes CDR1 MNHEY and CDR2 SMNVEV (reference sequence).

The sample holds a few counts of this clonotype. A read error is possible here, since a much larger clone lies one base away. The rearrangement links TRBV7-2 to TRBJ2-5; D not resolved. V gave up 6 bases and J gave up 1 base, with 12 bases separating them. This CDR3 has 14 residues. Germline CDR1 reads SGHTA; CDR2 reads FQGNSA. DNA for the CDR3: TGTGCCAGCAGGGCTACACGGAGCCAAGAGACCCAGTACTTC. Translating it yields CASRATRSQETQYF. Complete variable domain (other parts from reference TRBV7-2 and TRBJ2-5): GAGVSQSPSNKVTEKGKDVELRCDPISGHTALYWYRQSLGQGLEFLIYFQGNSAPDKSGLPSDRFSAERTGGSVSTLTIQRTQQEDSAVYLCASRATRSQETQYFGPGTRLLVL.

This clonotype came up many times. The gene calls are TRBV11-2 and TRBJ2-7, with 8 bases lining up with TRBD2. V shed 3 bases, J shed 2 bases, and the junction held 9 bases outside the gene matches. The CDR3 consists of 16 residues. The V gene's germline CDR1 is SGHAT and CDR2 FQNNGV. The CDR3: CASSFTSGGLPYEQYF. In DNA, the CDR3 is TGTGCCAGCAGCTTTACGAGCGGGGGCCTTCCCTACGAGCAGTACTTC.

In the case of this clonotype: A much larger clone lies a single base off, so this may be a read error. This sequence joins TRBV5-5 and TRBJ2-7; no definite D call. CDR3 length equals 13 residues. Germline CDR1 SGHKS, CDR2 YYEKEE (reference sequence). The CDR3 loop reads CASSSQSSFEQYF. The CDR3 DNA follows: TGTGCCAGCAGCTCCCAGAGCTCCTTCGAGCAGTACTTC.

V gene TRBV20-1 combines with J gene TRBJ2-3; weak D call: TRBD2 (6 bases). The length of the CDR3 is 13 residues. Germline V gene data show CDR1 as DFQATT and CDR2 as SNEGSKA (reference sequence). Trimming cost V 8 bases and J 0 bases, with 12 bases left between them. The CDR3 nucleotides read TGCAGTTCTCCCGCGGGAAGCACAGATACGCAGTATTTT. Its translation: CSSPAGSTDTQYF.

The sample holds many counts of this clonotype. The chain joins TRBV20-1 to TRBJ2-7, with TRBD1 matching 7 bases. The V and J ends lost 2 bases and 0 bases, in that order; junction bases with no gene match: 4. The CDR3 loop spans 14 amino acids. From germline, CDR1 is DFQATT and CDR2 SNEGSKA (reference sequence). CDR3 protein: CSARNRDSSYEQYF. The CDR3 DNA follows: TGCAGTGCTAGAAATAGGGACAGCTCCTACGAGCAGTACTTC.

This clonotype was detected ten times or more. The chain employs TRBV5-1 and TRBJ1-1; TRBD1 might be the D (6 bases). Germline V lookup: CDR1 SGHRS, CDR2 YFSETQ. This CDR3 spans 15 amino acids. V lost 6 bases to trimming and J lost 2 bases, with 17 bases between them. CDR3 residues: CASTQAGTLNTEAFF. The CDR3 DNA is TGCGCCAGCACCCAAGCCGGGACACTAAACACTGAAGCTTTCTTT.

This clonotype was counted at least ten times. This chain joins TRBV20-1 and TRBJ2-1, with D possibly being TRBD2 (7 bases). Trimming cost V 6 bases and J 0 bases, with 18 bases left between them. Germline V gives CDR1 DFQATT, CDR2 SNEGSKA (reference sequence). CDR3 length: 16 amino acids. The chain's CDR3 is CSAQGGGLSSYNEQFF. CDR3 bases: TGCAGTGCCCAAGGGGGGGGTTTAAGCTCCTACAATGAGCAGTTCTTC.

This clonotype has just a few counts. The chain is built from TRBV5-1 and TRBJ2-3; D possibly matches TRBD1 or TRBD2 (5 bases each). Germline V gene data show CDR1 as SGHRS and CDR2 as YFSETQ. This CDR3 has 14 amino acids. V lost 3 bases to trimming and J lost 0 bases, with 8 bases between them. The CDR3 DNA is TGCGCCAGCAGCTCTCGGGACAGCACAGATACGCAGTATTTT. Translation: CASSSRDSTDTQYF. Combining the CDR3 with reference TRBV5-1 and TRBJ2-3 gives the whole variable domain KAGVTQTPRYLIKTRGQQVTLSCSPISGHRSVSWYQQTPGQGLQFLFEYFSETQRNKGNFPGRFSGRQFSNSRSEMNVSTLELGDSALYLCASSSRDSTDTQYFGPGTRLTVL.

The chain employs TRBV10-3 and TRBJ2-7, with 16 bases that match TRBD2. Trimming removed 4 bases from V and 1 base from J; junction bases left unmatched: 4. This CDR3 contains 17 residues. CDR1 and CDR2 (germline): ENHRY, SYGVKD. CDR3 region: CAISGPGLAGGSYEQYF. The CDR3 nucleotides are TGTGCCATCAGTGGACCGGGACTAGCGGGAGGGTCCTACGAGCAGTACTTC.